This TCR beta chain was captured by sequencing in a study of metastatic and nonmetastatic thyroid tumors. Study-level background: Repertoire comparison spanned blood and tumor or nodule tissue of malignant and benign thyroid patients. The study's findings and limits: It was reportedly found that TCR beta diversity was significantly higher in malignant thyroid tumors than in benign nodules, a difference seen in both blood and tumor samples.

Until they underwent thyroid surgery, no patient had received any treatment. This clone showed up many times. The antigen is undetermined. Study processing details: Differences in CDR3 between clinicopathological groups were drawn on to build a classifier intended to discriminate distant-metastatic papillary thyroid cancer patients. TCRdb re-called clones from the PCR reads using MiXCR. TCRdb's processing, not the authors' own work, is the source of the V and J calls. The sample has around 18,000 clones, 12% seen once. The clonotype comes from a female donor with papillary thyroid cancer or a benign thyroid nodule (not recorded which). Some clones in this sample may be carry-over from other donors' samples. Material for sequencing was tumor tissue.

The CDR3 spells CASSDSWGGTGELFF. CDR3 coding DNA: TGTGCCAGCAGTGACTCGTGGGGAGGGACCGGGGAGCTGTTTTTT. V usage is TRBV6-4 and J usage is TRBJ2-2; TRBD2 aligns across 7 bases. The CDR3 runs 15 residues. Per germline, CDR1 MRHNA and CDR2 SNTAGT. V shed 0 bases, J shed 5 bases, and the junction held 3 bases outside the gene matches.